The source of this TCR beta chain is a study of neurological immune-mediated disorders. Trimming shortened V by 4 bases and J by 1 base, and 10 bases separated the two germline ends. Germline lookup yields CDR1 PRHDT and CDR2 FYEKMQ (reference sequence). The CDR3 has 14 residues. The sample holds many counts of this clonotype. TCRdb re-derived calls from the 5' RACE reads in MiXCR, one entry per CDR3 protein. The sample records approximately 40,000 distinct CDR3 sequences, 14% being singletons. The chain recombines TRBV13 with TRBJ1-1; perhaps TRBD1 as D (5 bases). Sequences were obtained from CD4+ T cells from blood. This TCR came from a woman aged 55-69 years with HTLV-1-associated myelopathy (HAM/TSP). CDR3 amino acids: CASSYGDGNTEAFF. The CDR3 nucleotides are TGTGCCAGCAGCTATGGGGACGGGAACACTGAAGCTTTCTTT.